The rows below give T cell receptor beta chains drawn from one sample of a study of T cell repertoires in cytomegalovirus infection. Each CDR3 protein gets one entry after TCRdb re-called the reads with MiXCR. Among under 150,000 distinct CDR3 sequences listed, 7.5% to 9% were seen once. Sample: PBMCs. The source is a human donor in good health (CMV status not recorded). Some clones in this sample may be carry-over from other donors' samples. CDR3s include the opening cysteine and the closing phenylalanine or tryptophan. The D gene is left open where the match is weak. Clone size, where shown, is once, few, many, or a class for clones that have expanded.

j_gene: TRBJ2-1
d_gene: .
abundance: .
v_gene: TRBV12-3/TRBV12-4
CDR3aa: CASSLPRAVYNEQFF
CDR3nt: TGTGCCAGCAGTTTGCCCCGAGCGGTCTACAATGAGCAGTTCTTC

j_gene: TRBJ2-1
d_gene: .
abundance: .
v_gene: TRBV19
CDR3aa: CASSVSGGQTNEQFF
CDR3nt: TGTGCCAGTAGTGTCTCAGGGGGGCAAACGAATGAGCAGTTCTTC

j_gene: TRBJ2-5
d_gene: TRBD1
abundance: few
v_gene: TRBV20-1
CDR3aa: CSARDSFGQGAWKTQYF
CDR3nt: TGCAGTGCTAGAGATTCCTTTGGACAGGGGGCATGGAAGACCCAGTACTTC

j_gene: TRBJ1-5
d_gene: .
abundance: few
v_gene: TRBV15
CDR3aa: CATSRDNGAGNQPQHF
CDR3nt: TGTGCCACCAGCAGAGATAATGGGGCGGGCAATCAGCCCCAGCATTTT

j_gene: TRBJ2-7
d_gene: .
abundance: many
v_gene: TRBV2
CDR3aa: CASSESWGQVYEQYF
CDR3nt: TGTGCCAGCAGTGAGAGTTGGGGGCAGGTCTACGAGCAGTACTTC

j_gene: TRBJ2-3
d_gene: .
abundance: .
v_gene: TRBV2
CDR3aa: CASSGLGSGPDTQYF
CDR3nt: TGTGCCAGCAGTGGCCTAGGGTCCGGCCCAGATACGCAGTATTTT

j_gene: TRBJ2-3
d_gene: TRBD2
abundance: many
v_gene: TRBV7-2
CDR3aa: CASSLLGLAGDSADTQYF
CDR3nt: TGTGCCAGCAGCCTACTCGGACTAGCGGGGGATTCCGCAGATACGCAGTATTTT

j_gene: TRBJ2-7
d_gene: .
abundance: many
v_gene: TRBV6-5
CDR3aa: CASSSSVRGSGYEQYF
CDR3nt: TGTGCCAGCAGTTCGTCAGTAAGGGGTTCGGGGTACGAGCAGTACTTC

j_gene: TRBJ1-1
d_gene: .
abundance: few
v_gene: TRBV24-1
CDR3aa: CATSERNEAFF
CDR3nt: TGTGCCACCAGTGAACGCAATGAAGCTTTCTTT

j_gene: TRBJ2-1
d_gene: .
abundance: many
v_gene: TRBV7-2
CDR3aa: CASSAPVRRGGEQFF
CDR3nt: TGTGCCAGCAGCGCCCCGGTCCGGAGGGGTGGTGAGCAGTTCTTC

j_gene: TRBJ1-5
d_gene: TRBD1
abundance: many
v_gene: TRBV6-2/TRBV6-3
CDR3aa: CASRITGDSNQPQHF
CDR3nt: TGTGCCAGCAGGATCACAGGGGATAGCAATCAGCCCCAGCATTTT

j_gene: TRBJ1-1
d_gene: .
abundance: .
v_gene: TRBV2
CDR3aa: CASAQMNTEAFF
CDR3nt: TGTGCCAGCGCACAAATGAACACTGAAGCTTTCTTT

j_gene: TRBJ2-1
d_gene: .
abundance: .
v_gene: TRBV29-1
CDR3aa: CSVEDPRGNYNEQFF
CDR3nt: TGCAGCGTTGAAGATCCGAGGGGAAACTACAATGAGCAGTTCTTC

j_gene: TRBJ2-5
d_gene: TRBD2
abundance: .
v_gene: TRBV20-1
CDR3aa: CSARDSAGARETQYF
CDR3nt: TGCAGTGCTAGAGATTCAGCGGGGGCCCGGGAGACCCAGTACTTC

j_gene: TRBJ1-6
d_gene: TRBD1
abundance: many
v_gene: TRBV28
CDR3aa: CASSLSQGRAPLHF
CDR3nt: TGTGCCAGCAGTTTATCACAGGGGAGAGCCCCCCTCCACTTT

j_gene: TRBJ1-2
d_gene: .
abundance: .
v_gene: TRBV6-1
CDR3aa: CASSRASANYGYTF
CDR3nt: TGTGCCAGCAGCAGAGCTTCAGCTAACTATGGCTACACCTTC

j_gene: TRBJ1-1
d_gene: .
abundance: many
v_gene: TRBV20-1
CDR3aa: CSALQGPTEAFF
CDR3nt: TGCAGTGCACTTCAAGGGCCAACTGAAGCTTTCTTT

j_gene: TRBJ2-3
d_gene: .
abundance: many
v_gene: TRBV9
CDR3aa: CASSGRTASSTDTQYF
CDR3nt: TGTGCCAGCAGCGGGCGGACAGCCAGTAGCACAGATACGCAGTATTTT

j_gene: TRBJ2-7
d_gene: .
abundance: many
v_gene: TRBV6-5
CDR3aa: CASSYGVEQYF
CDR3nt: TGTGCCAGCAGTTACGGGGTCGAGCAGTACTTC

j_gene: TRBJ2-3
d_gene: .
abundance: few
v_gene: TRBV7-9
CDR3aa: CASSLDNQADTQYF
CDR3nt: TGTGCCAGCAGCTTAGACAATCAGGCTGATACGCAGTATTTT

j_gene: TRBJ1-4
d_gene: TRBD1
abundance: .
v_gene: TRBV20-1
CDR3aa: CSARTGQVANEKLFF
CDR3nt: TGCAGTGCTAGAACTGGACAGGTGGCTAATGAAAAACTGTTTTTT

j_gene: TRBJ1-6
d_gene: .
abundance: many
v_gene: TRBV15
CDR3aa: CATSFGEGNSPLHF
CDR3nt: TGTGCCACCAGCTTCGGGGAGGGTAATTCACCCCTCCACTTT

j_gene: TRBJ1-5
d_gene: .
abundance: many
v_gene: TRBV4-1
CDR3aa: CASSQDLYSNQPQHF
CDR3nt: TGCGCCAGCAGCCAAGATCTTTATTCCAATCAGCCCCAGCATTTT

j_gene: TRBJ2-7
d_gene: TRBD2
abundance: many
v_gene: TRBV6-1
CDR3aa: CASKGLAETYEQYF
CDR3nt: TGTGCCAGCAAGGGACTAGCGGAGACCTACGAGCAGTACTTC

j_gene: TRBJ2-2
d_gene: TRBD1
abundance: few
v_gene: TRBV2
CDR3aa: CASSNPDRGRVVTGELFF
CDR3nt: TGTGCCAGCAGTAATCCCGACAGGGGGCGAGTAGTAACCGGGGAGCTGTTTTTT

j_gene: TRBJ1-1
d_gene: TRBD1
abundance: few
v_gene: TRBV12-3/TRBV12-4
CDR3aa: CASSLLGQADTEAFF
CDR3nt: TGTGCCAGCAGTCTTCTCGGACAGGCGGACACTGAAGCTTTCTTT

j_gene: TRBJ2-1
d_gene: TRBD2
abundance: many
v_gene: TRBV7-2
CDR3aa: CASSFPTSGSPRAYNEQFF
CDR3nt: TGTGCCAGCAGCTTCCCGACTAGCGGGTCCCCGAGGGCCTACAATGAGCAGTTCTTC

j_gene: TRBJ2-1
d_gene: TRBD2
abundance: .
v_gene: TRBV29-1
CDR3aa: CSVGGLAGADSYNEQFF
CDR3nt: TGCAGCGTGGGGGGGCTAGCGGGGGCCGACTCCTACAATGAGCAGTTCTTC

j_gene: TRBJ2-3
d_gene: .
abundance: many
v_gene: TRBV5-6
CDR3aa: CASSQWTDTQYF
CDR3nt: TGTGCCAGCAGCCAATGGACAGATACGCAGTATTTT

j_gene: TRBJ2-7
d_gene: .
abundance: many
v_gene: TRBV28
CDR3aa: CASTHARTTHYEQYF
CDR3nt: TGTGCCAGCACCCACGCGAGGACTACACACTACGAGCAGTACTTC

j_gene: TRBJ2-5
d_gene: TRBD2
abundance: few
v_gene: TRBV2
CDR3aa: CASSSGTRKTQYF
CDR3nt: TGTGCCAGCAGTTCTGGGACTAGGAAGACCCAGTACTTC

j_gene: TRBJ1-5
d_gene: .
abundance: many
v_gene: TRBV7-2
CDR3aa: CASSLYRDNQPQHF
CDR3nt: TGTGCCAGCAGCTTATACAGGGACAATCAGCCCCAGCATTTT

j_gene: TRBJ2-7
d_gene: .
abundance: many
v_gene: TRBV28
CDR3aa: CASRIRGSLSYEQYF
CDR3nt: TGTGCCAGCAGGATACGGGGGTCCCTCTCCTACGAGCAGTACTTC

j_gene: TRBJ1-1
d_gene: .
abundance: many
v_gene: TRBV7-2
CDR3aa: CASSSTQVFRTEAFF
CDR3nt: TGTGCCAGCAGCTCGACGCAGGTTTTTCGCACTGAAGCTTTCTTT

j_gene: TRBJ2-5
d_gene: .
abundance: many
v_gene: TRBV7-2
CDR3aa: CASSLIRAQETQYF
CDR3nt: TGTGCCAGCAGCTTAATCCGGGCCCAAGAGACCCAGTACTTC

j_gene: TRBJ2-7
d_gene: .
abundance: many
v_gene: TRBV7-2
CDR3aa: CASSRGRDSYEQYF
CDR3nt: TGTGCCAGCAGCCGGGGGCGGGACTCCTACGAGCAGTACTTC

j_gene: TRBJ2-4
d_gene: TRBD2
abundance: few
v_gene: TRBV20-1
CDR3aa: CSARLAGGAIQYF
CDR3nt: TGCAGTGCTAGACTAGCGGGGGGGGCCATTCAGTACTTC

j_gene: TRBJ2-7
d_gene: .
abundance: many
v_gene: TRBV28
CDR3aa: CASSSGASGEPFSYEQYF
CDR3nt: TGTGCCAGCAGTTCGGGGGCAAGTGGGGAACCATTCTCCTACGAGCAGTACTTC

j_gene: TRBJ2-3
d_gene: TRBD1
abundance: many
v_gene: TRBV6-6
CDR3aa: CASRSTGEVADTQYF
CDR3nt: TGTGCCAGCAGATCGACAGGGGAAGTGGCAGATACGCAGTATTTT

j_gene: TRBJ2-1
d_gene: TRBD2
abundance: .
v_gene: TRBV20-1
CDR3aa: CSASGGVSSYNEQFF
CDR3nt: TGCAGTGCTTCCGGGGGGGTTAGCTCCTACAATGAGCAGTTCTTC

j_gene: TRBJ2-1
d_gene: TRBD2
abundance: many
v_gene: TRBV7-2
CDR3aa: CASSLASGGGAVNEQFF
CDR3nt: TGTGCCAGCAGCTTAGCATCCGGCGGGGGGGCCGTAAATGAGCAGTTCTTC

j_gene: TRBJ1-1
d_gene: TRBD1
abundance: many
v_gene: TRBV7-9
CDR3aa: CASSFPAGGTEAFF
CDR3nt: TGTGCCAGCAGCTTCCCTGCAGGGGGCACTGAAGCTTTCTTT

j_gene: TRBJ2-7
d_gene: .
abundance: many
v_gene: TRBV7-6
CDR3aa: CASSSAQGSDEQYF
CDR3nt: TGTGCCAGCAGCTCCGCTCAGGGGTCTGACGAGCAGTACTTC

j_gene: TRBJ1-1
d_gene: .
abundance: .
v_gene: TRBV20-1
CDR3aa: CSAPGPTGGEAFF
CDR3nt: TGCAGTGCGCCAGGGCCTACCGGCGGAGAAGCTTTCTTT

j_gene: TRBJ1-1
d_gene: .
abundance: .
v_gene: TRBV2
CDR3aa: CASSRGPWNTEAFF
CDR3nt: TGTGCCAGCTCCAGAGGACCCTGGAACACTGAAGCTTTCTTT